These 3 T cell receptor beta chains share one sample of origin, sequenced in a study of blood T cell repertoires in COVID-19. Repertoires were generated with immunoSEQ multiplex PCR, while TCRdb's copy carries only in-frame clones and drops some. The sample consists of about 200,000 clones, about 80% of them appearing once. Sample: peripheral blood. These receptors were obtained from a human donor with acute or convalescent COVID-19. The donor label of this sample is uncertain.

The rearrangement links TRBV6-5 to TRBJ2-7; D unresolved. Germline loops: CDR1 MNHEY, CDR2 SVGAGI. The germline V and J ends were trimmed by 0 bases and 6 bases, with 9 bases remaining between them. The CDR3 contains 13 residues. The CDR3 loop reads CASSYSSRGEQYF. Written as DNA, the CDR3 is TGTGCCAGCAGTTACTCTAGCCGAGGCGAGCAGTACTTC.

This chain joins TRBV18 and TRBJ1-3; maybe TRBD1 (6 bases). Deletions cut 6 bases from V and 0 bases from J, with 12 bases between. Germline CDR1 reads KGHSH; CDR2 reads LQKENI. This CDR3 has 15 residues. The CDR3 loop reads CASSSGGPSGNTIYF. CDR3 nucleotides: TGTGCCAGCTCGAGCGGGGGCCCCTCTGGAAACACCATATATTTT. The complete variable domain, with remaining parts taken from reference TRBV18 and TRBJ1-3, reads NAGVMQNPRHLVRRRGQEARLRCSPMKGHSHVYWYRQLPEEGLKFMVYLQKENIIDESGMPKERFSAEFPKEGPSILRIQQVVRGDSAAYFCASSSGGPSGNTIYFGEGSWLTVV.

This chain links TRBV4-2 with TRBJ1-1; 12 bases map to TRBD1. Trimming took 2 bases from V and 5 from J; bases not matched to a gene: 9. The CDR3 has 17 residues. Germline-derived CDR1 and CDR2 are LGHNA and YNFKEQ. CDR3 region: CASSQLPGQGAFTEAFF. The CDR3 nucleotides read TGTGCCAGCAGCCAACTTCCGGGACAGGGGGCGTTTACTGAAGCTTTCTTT.